The T cell receptor beta chain described here comes from a study of blood T cell repertoires in COVID-19. Across the study: The study drew acute and convalescent COVID-19 samples from the United States, Italy and Spain.

In the original analysis: Nucleated cell counts were estimated from reference gene primer amplification. Libraries were prepared by immunoSEQ multiplex PCR; TCRdb keeps only in-frame clonotypes and omits some of them. V and J calls and clone size follow that table, whereas D and trimming were derived from the DNA. The sample holds 130,000 or so clones, approximately 84% seen once. Per germline, CDR1 LGHDT and CDR2 YNNKEL (reference sequence). The CDR3 extends over 16 amino acids. Trimming at V came to 2 bases and at J to 1 base, leaving 3 bases not matched to a gene. Specimen: peripheral blood. The sequence was obtained from a human donor in a cohort sampled during active COVID-19. The chain recombines TRBV3-1 (or the pseudogene TRBV3-2) with TRBJ2-7, with TRBD2 matching over 12 bases. This chain's CDR3 is CASSQLTSGGSYEQYF. In DNA form, the CDR3 reads TGTGCCAGCAGCCAACTGACTAGCGGGGGTTCCTACGAGCAGTACTTC.